Each of the 27 T cell receptor beta chains below was sequenced from the same sample in a study of T cell responses to AZD1222 COVID-19 vaccine. Sequencing used immunoSEQ multiplex PCR; TCRdb keeps in-frame clones, though not all of them. The data contain 130,000 to 150,000 clones, around 88% of them singletons. The specimen was peripheral blood, collected on day 0 of AZD1222 vaccination. The receptor set was obtained from an adult in good health.

CDR3 amino acids: CASTPRLHNSPLHF. CDR3 DNA sequence: TGTGCCAGCACCCCCCGGTTACATAATTCACCCCTCCACTTT. This chain uses TRBV7-2 with TRBJ1-6, with unresolved D. This CDR3 comprises 14 residues. V was pared by 7 bases and J by 5 bases, with 12 bases between. CDR1 is SGHTA and CDR2 is FQGNSA in the germline V gene. The entire variable domain, with the rest obtained from reference TRBV7-2 and TRBJ1-6, is as follows: GAGVSQSPSNKVTEKGKDVELRCDPISGHTALYWYRQSLGQGLEFLIYFQGNSAPDKSGLPSDRFSAERTGGSVSTLTIQRTQQEDSAVYLCASTPRLHNSPLHFGNGTRLTVT.

The chain employs TRBV28 and TRBJ1-2; 7 bases agree with TRBD1. V lost 5 bases, J lost 6 bases, and 9 bases stayed unmatched. Looked up from germline, CDR1 is MDHEN and CDR2 is SYDVKM. The CDR3 extends over 14 amino acids. DNA of the CDR3: TGTGCCAGCAGTCCAGGGGGGAATGAGAATGGCTACACCTTC. This translates into CASSPGGNENGYTF.

This chain links TRBV6-5 with TRBJ1-3, with 7 bases lining up with TRBD1. Germline trimming cut 0 bases from V and 4 bases from J; bases unmatched to any gene: 6. Germline lookup yields CDR1 MNHEY and CDR2 SVGAGI. The CDR3 contains 16 residues. The CDR3 DNA reads TGTGCCAGCAGTTACTCCGGGACAGCGAGAGGAAACACCATATATTTT. Its translation is CASSYSGTARGNTIYF.

V is TRBV3-1 (or the pseudogene TRBV3-2) and J is TRBJ1-3; D unclear. Trimming cost V 3 bases and J 0 bases, with 9 bases left between them. From germline, CDR1 is LGHDT and CDR2 YNNKEL (reference sequence). The length of the CDR3 is 15 residues. CDR3 residues: CASSQGRGSGNTIYF. CDR3 coding DNA: TGTGCCAGCAGCCAGGGTCGGGGCTCTGGAAACACCATATATTTT.

The rearrangement uses TRBV5-4 and TRBJ1-1; 7 positions match TRBD1. The V gene end was trimmed by 3 bases and the J gene end by 5 bases; junction bases not matched to a gene: 10. This CDR3 is built from 15 residues. Germline V gives CDR1 SGHNT, CDR2 YYREEE (reference sequence). The CDR3 DNA reads as TGTGCCAGCAGCTGGCGAGGGGGCGATGTGACTGAAGCTTTCTTT. Translated, it gives CASSWRGGDVTEAFF.

This clone was seen once. The chain carries TRBV18 and TRBJ2-1; a possible D gene is TRBD2 (6 bases). CDR3 length equals 13 residues. Per the germline V gene, CDR1 is KGHSH and CDR2 is LQKENI. Between the trimmed V and J ends, which lost 2 bases and 9 bases, there was a span of 11 bases. The DNA for the CDR3 is TGTGCCAGCTCACCAATGGCGGGGAGTGAGCAGTTCTTC. Protein sequence: CASSPMAGSEQFF.

The rearrangement joins TRBV7-3 to TRBJ2-2; a weak D match, TRBD1 (7 bases). Per the germline V gene, CDR1 is SGHTA and CDR2 is FQGTGA. This CDR3 has 15 amino acids. V lost 2 bases to trimming and J lost 4 bases, with 11 bases between them. In DNA, the CDR3 is TGTGCCAGCAGCTTACAGGGGGGTTCCACCGGGGAGCTGTTTTTT. It is translated as CASSLQGGSTGELFF.

V is TRBV21-1 and J is TRBJ1-5. TRBV21-1 is reported as a pseudogene. This CDR3 is 18 amino acids long. The CDR3 nucleotides read TGTGCCAGCAGCAAAGGAGGGGCGGAACAGGCAAGCAATCAGCCCCAGCATTTT. It yields the protein CASSKGGAEQASNQPQHF.

The genes are TRBV7-2 and TRBJ1-1; D is unclear. V was clipped by 0 bases and J by 5 bases, with 10 bases between them. Germline loops: CDR1 SGHTA, CDR2 FQGNSA. The CDR3 is 14 residues long. CDR3 nucleotides: TGTGCCAGCAGCTTAGCTTACCAGAGTACTGAAGCTTTCTTT. This sequence encodes CASSLAYQSTEAFF.

The V call is TRBV28, the J call TRBJ1-5; D gene uncertain. CDR1 and CDR2 (germline): MDHEN, SYDVKM. The V end lost 5 bases, the J end lost 2 bases, and 16 bases lay between the germline ends. There are 16 residues in the CDR3. In nucleotides, the CDR3 is TGTGCCAGCAGTACCGGCGGGAGGGAGGGCAATCAGCCCCAGCATTTT. It encodes CASSTGGREGNQPQHF. The variable domain in full, with the rest retrieved from reference TRBV28 and TRBJ1-5, is DVKVTQSSRYLVKRTGEKVFLECVQDMDHENMFWYRQDPGLGLRLIYFSYDVKMKEKGDIPEGYSVSREKKERFSLILESASTNQTSMYLCASSTGGREGNQPQHFGDGTRLSIL.

The chain carries TRBV6-5 and TRBJ1-2, with D uncertain. The CDR3 contains 12 residues. Trimming pared 4 bases from V and 9 bases from J, leaving 12 bases between. From germline, CDR1 is MNHEY and CDR2 SVGAGI. The CDR3 DNA is TGTGCCAGCAGTTCCCTCTTCGGGAGCTACACCTTC. Protein: CASSSLFGSYTF.

The chain joins TRBV6-1 to TRBJ1-2; D is ambiguous. Between the trimmed V and J ends, which lost 0 bases and 4 bases, there was a span of 18 bases. The V gene's germline CDR1 is MNHNS and CDR2 SASEGT. The CDR3 covers 17 residues. CDR3 sequence: CASSEARVTGEGYGYTF. The CDR3 nucleotides are TGTGCCAGCAGTGAAGCTCGAGTGACGGGCGAGGGCTATGGCTACACCTTC.

V usage is TRBV29-1 and J usage is TRBJ2-5, with D maybe TRBD1 (5 bases). V gave up 6 bases and J gave up 3 bases, with 11 bases separating them. CDR3 length equals 12 residues. Germline V CDR1 and CDR2: SQVTM, ANQGSEA. The CDR3 DNA is TGCAGCGTCGCACAGGCGAAAGAGACCCAGTACTTC. Translation: CSVAQAKETQYF.

The chain joins TRBV11-2 to TRBJ2-2; TRBD2 matches at 8 bases. The CDR3 runs 14 residues. J was trimmed by 5 bases and V by 11 bases; bases with no gene match: 10. CDR1 and CDR2 from the germline V gene are SGHAT and FQNNGV. In DNA form, the CDR3 reads TGTGCCTCGGCGGGCGGGGGGCAGACCGGGGAGCTGTTTTTT. Residues: CASAGGGQTGELFF.

The V and J genes are TRBV6-5 and TRBJ1-2; D is uncertain. The V gene's germline CDR1 is MNHEY and CDR2 SVGAGI. This CDR3 is built from 12 residues. V was pared by 8 bases and J by 2 bases, with 9 bases between. In DNA, the CDR3 is TGTGCCAGCGAACACAACAACTATGGCTACACCTTC. Its translation: CASEHNNYGYTF.

This clone was counted only a few times. The V call is TRBV5-8, the J call TRBJ1-2; unclear D gene. In germline, CDR1 is SGHTS, CDR2 YDEGEE. The CDR3 sequence is 18 residues long. V gave up 0 bases and J gave up 0 bases, with 18 bases separating them. CDR3 protein: CASSLGLTSIIANYGYTF. The CDR3 DNA reads as TGTGCCAGCAGCTTGGGACTTACCTCGATCATCGCTAACTATGGCTACACCTTC. The whole variable domain, remainder taken from reference TRBV5-8 and TRBJ1-2, is EAGVTQSPTHLIKTRGQQATLRCSPISGHTSVYWYQQALGLGLQFLLWYDEGEERNRGNFPPRFSGRQFPNYSSELNVNALELEDSALYLCASSLGLTSIIANYGYTFGSGTRLTVV.

The chain carries TRBV5-1 and TRBJ1-2, with unresolved D. Trimming shortened V by 0 bases and J by 0 bases, and 12 bases separated the two germline ends. There are 16 residues in the CDR3. Germline V CDR1 and CDR2: SGHRS, YFSETQ. Written as DNA, the CDR3 is TGCGCCAGCAGCTTGGCACCCACGGACTCTAACTATGGCTACACCTTC. Translated: CASSLAPTDSNYGYTF.

The rearrangement uses TRBV7-2 and TRBJ2-5; D may match TRBD1 or TRBD2 (6 bases each). Trimming shortened V by 7 bases and J by 2 bases, and 14 bases separated the two germline ends. The CDR3 runs to 14 residues. The V gene's germline CDR1 is SGHTA and CDR2 FQGNSA. The CDR3 here is CASIRRGGQETQYF. In nucleotides, the CDR3 is TGTGCCAGCATCCGTAGAGGGGGGCAAGAGACCCAGTACTTC. Combining the CDR3 with reference TRBV7-2 and TRBJ2-5 gives the whole variable domain GAGVSQSPSNKVTEKGKDVELRCDPISGHTALYWYRQSLGQGLEFLIYFQGNSAPDKSGLPSDRFSAERTGGSVSTLTIQRTQQEDSAVYLCASIRRGGQETQYFGPGTRLLVL.

The chain carries TRBV7-3 and TRBJ1-1; a weak D match, TRBD1 (5 bases). This CDR3 spans 14 amino acids. Trimming stripped 1 base from V and 4 bases from J, with 10 bases between. Per germline, CDR1 SGHTA and CDR2 FQGTGA. In DNA, the CDR3 is TGTGCCAGCAGCTTAATGAGGCAGGGCACTGAAGCTTTCTTT. It translates to CASSLMRQGTEAFF.

The chain carries TRBV5-1 and TRBJ2-3, with 8 bases identical to TRBD1. Germline CDR1 is SGHRS and CDR2 is YFSETQ. V shed 1 base and J 1 base; nucleotides not matched to a gene: 2. This CDR3 spans 15 amino acids. DNA of the CDR3: TGCGCCAGCAGCTTGTCGGACAGGGGCACAGATACGCAGTATTTT. This gives the protein CASSLSDRGTDTQYF.

This clone turned up a few times. DNA of the CDR3: TGTGCCAGCAGTGAACAAGCGGGGCGCACAGATACGCAGTATTTT. It codes for CASSEQAGRTDTQYF. This chain uses TRBV2 with TRBJ2-3; 7 nucleotides match TRBD2. V dropped 2 bases and J dropped 1; count of bases not matched to a gene: 3. This CDR3 region has 15 residues. The germline CDR1 and CDR2 sequences are SNHLY and FYNNEI.

This clone appeared a single time. V is TRBV18 and J is TRBJ1-2; D ambiguous. Germline loops: CDR1 KGHSH, CDR2 LQKENI. V lost 3 bases to trimming and J lost 4 bases, with 15 bases between them. The CDR3 is made up of 15 amino acids. The CDR3 region is CASSPSASRRYGYTF. In nucleotides, the CDR3 is TGTGCCAGCTCACCTTCGGCCTCCCGCCGCTATGGCTACACCTTC. Complete variable domain (other parts from reference TRBV18 and TRBJ1-2): NAGVMQNPRHLVRRRGQEARLRCSPMKGHSHVYWYRQLPEEGLKFMVYLQKENIIDESGMPKERFSAEFPKEGPSILRIQQVVRGDSAAYFCASSPSASRRYGYTFGSGTRLTVV.

The chain employs TRBV4-1 and TRBJ2-7; D ambiguous. V dropped 0 bases and J dropped 2 bases, with 5 bases sitting between them. The CDR3 covers 13 residues. Germline V CDR1 and CDR2: MGHRA, YSYEKL. CDR3 DNA sequence: TGCGCCAGCAGCCAAGATCAGGCCTACGAGCAGTACTTC. This gives the protein CASSQDQAYEQYF.

CDR3 bases: TGTGCCAGCAGTCTTAACAGGGATTCACCCCTCCACTTT. Translating it yields CASSLNRDSPLHF. The V and J genes are TRBV9 and TRBJ1-6, with a weak D call TRBD1 (6 bases). Between the trimmed V and J ends, which lost 5 bases and 8 bases, there was a span of 11 bases. The CDR3 covers 13 residues. Germline V gives CDR1 SGDLS, CDR2 YYNGEE.

The chain employs TRBV7-2 and TRBJ2-1, with D unclear. This CDR3 has 15 residues. Trimming stripped 5 bases from V and 6 bases from J, with 17 bases between. Germline loops: CDR1 SGHTA, CDR2 FQGNSA. CDR3 DNA sequence: TGTGCCAGCAGCGCAGGATTAGGTAATCGCAATGAGCAGTTCTTC. This codes for CASSAGLGNRNEQFF.

The chain employs TRBV5-4 and TRBJ1-1; possibly TRBD1 for D (6 bases). The CDR3 runs to 14 residues. Trimming stripped 1 base from V and 6 bases from J, with 13 bases between. Germline-derived CDR1 and CDR2 are SGHNT and YYREEE (reference sequence). The CDR3 region has the DNA TGTGCCAGCAGCTTGTTGGACAGTCCCGCTGAAGCTTTCTTT. This codes for CASSLLDSPAEAFF.

The chain uses TRBV7-3 and TRBJ1-2; 8 bases agree with TRBD1. Germline V lookup: CDR1 SGHTA, CDR2 FQGTGA. J was trimmed by 8 bases and V by 5 bases; bases with no gene match: 13. This CDR3 is built from 15 residues. CDR3 nucleotides: TGTGCCAGCAGCCTACTTGGGACAGGCGACCGCGGCTACACCTTC. Its protein product is CASSLLGTGDRGYTF.